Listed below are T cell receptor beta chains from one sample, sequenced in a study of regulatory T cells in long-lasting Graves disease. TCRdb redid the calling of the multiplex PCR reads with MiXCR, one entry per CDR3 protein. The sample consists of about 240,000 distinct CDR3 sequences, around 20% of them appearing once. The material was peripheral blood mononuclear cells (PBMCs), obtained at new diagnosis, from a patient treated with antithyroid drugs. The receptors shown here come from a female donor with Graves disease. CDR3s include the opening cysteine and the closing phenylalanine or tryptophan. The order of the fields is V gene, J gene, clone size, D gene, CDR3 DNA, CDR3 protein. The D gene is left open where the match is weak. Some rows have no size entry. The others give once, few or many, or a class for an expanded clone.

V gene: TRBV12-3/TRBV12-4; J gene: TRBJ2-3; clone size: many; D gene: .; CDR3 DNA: TGTGCCAGCAGTTTAGGAAGGGCCGTAACAGGACCCTCCGCAGATACGCAGTATTTT; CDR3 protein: CASSLGRAVTGPSADTQYF
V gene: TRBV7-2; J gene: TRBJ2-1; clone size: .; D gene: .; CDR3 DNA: TGTGCCAGCAGCTTATTAGGGAGTGAGCAGTTCTTC; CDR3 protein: CASSLLGSEQFF
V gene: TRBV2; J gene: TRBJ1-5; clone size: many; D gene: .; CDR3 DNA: TGTGCCAGCAGTGAAAAGGGACAGCCCCAGCATTTT; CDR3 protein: CASSEKGQPQHF
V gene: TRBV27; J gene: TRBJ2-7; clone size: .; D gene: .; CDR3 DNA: TGTGCCAGCAGTTTGGACCAGGGGAGCGCGGACGAGCAGTACTTC; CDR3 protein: CASSLDQGSADEQYF
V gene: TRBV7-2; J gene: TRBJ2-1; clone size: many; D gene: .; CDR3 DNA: TGTGCCAGCAGCTTCTCCGGGGGCTCTTACAATGAGCAGTTCTTC; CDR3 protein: CASSFSGGSYNEQFF
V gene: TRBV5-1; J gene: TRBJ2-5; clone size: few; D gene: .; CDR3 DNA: TGCGCCAGCAGCTTGGATTGGGATATCCAAGAGACCCAGTACTTC; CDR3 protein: CASSLDWDIQETQYF
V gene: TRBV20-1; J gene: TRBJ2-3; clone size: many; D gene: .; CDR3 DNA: TGCAGTGCTCAGCGAGCCGGCACAGATACGCAGTATTTT; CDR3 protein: CSAQRAGTDTQYF
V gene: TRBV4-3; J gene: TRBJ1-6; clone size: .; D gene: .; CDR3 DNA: TGCGCCAGCAGCCAAGCCGGGGGGCAGTCGAATAATTCACCCCTCCACTTT; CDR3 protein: CASSQAGGQSNNSPLHF
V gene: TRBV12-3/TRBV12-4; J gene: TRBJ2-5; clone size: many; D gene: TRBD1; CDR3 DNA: TGTGCCAGCAGTTTGTGGGACAGAGAGACCCAGTACTTC; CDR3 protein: CASSLWDRETQYF
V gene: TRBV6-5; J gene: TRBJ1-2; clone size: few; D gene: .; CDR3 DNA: TGTGCCAGCAGTTACTCGTCGCGGGGCAGGGGATATGGCTACACCTTC; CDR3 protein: CASSYSSRGRGYGYTF
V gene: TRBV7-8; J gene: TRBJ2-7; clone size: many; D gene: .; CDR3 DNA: TGTGCCAGCAGCTCAGGACTGACCTCCTACGAGCAGTACTTC; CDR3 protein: CASSSGLTSYEQYF
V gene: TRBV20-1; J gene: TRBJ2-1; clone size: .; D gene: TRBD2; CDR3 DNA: TGCAGTGCTGAGACTAGCGGGAGCCCCAATGAGCAGTTCTTC; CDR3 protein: CSAETSGSPNEQFF
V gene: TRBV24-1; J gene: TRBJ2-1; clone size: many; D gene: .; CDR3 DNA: TGTGCCACCCATTCGGGGGACAGTCCCTACAATGAGCAGTTCTTC; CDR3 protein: CATHSGDSPYNEQFF
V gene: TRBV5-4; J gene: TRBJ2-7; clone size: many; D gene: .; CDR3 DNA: TGTGCCAGCAGCTTGGGCCAGCTGAACGAGCAGTACTTC; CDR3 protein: CASSLGQLNEQYF
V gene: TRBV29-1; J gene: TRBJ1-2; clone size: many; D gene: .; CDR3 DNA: TGCAGCGTTGACTCTGGGTTTGACGGCTACACCTTC; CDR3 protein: CSVDSGFDGYTF
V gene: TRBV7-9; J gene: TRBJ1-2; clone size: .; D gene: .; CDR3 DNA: TGTGCCAGCAGCACAAACAGGGATGGGGGCTACACCTTC; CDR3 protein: CASSTNRDGGYTF
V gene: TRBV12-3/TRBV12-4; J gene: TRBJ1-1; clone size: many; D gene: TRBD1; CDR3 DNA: TGTGCCAGCGAGAGGGGGCCTTCTTTGAATGCTGAAGCTTTCTTT; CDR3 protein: CASERGPSLNAEAFF
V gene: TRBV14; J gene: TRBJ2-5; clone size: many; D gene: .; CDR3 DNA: TGTGCCAGCAGCCAAGAGATAACGCGTTGGGAGACCCAGTACTTC; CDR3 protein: CASSQEITRWETQYF
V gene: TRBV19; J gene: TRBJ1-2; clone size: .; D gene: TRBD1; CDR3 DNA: TGTGCCAGTGGGGAGGGACAGGGATACTATGGCTACACCTTC; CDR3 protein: CASGEGQGYYGYTF